This T cell receptor (beta chain) was sequenced during a study of T-cell reconstitution after alpha-beta-depleted transplantation in children. Study findings and constraints: It was newly produced T cells that mostly accounted for T-cell counts and diversity one year after transplant. Roughly two months post-transplant, alpha-beta T cells reportedly originated from several hundred graft clones that had expanded. Elevated TCRbeta diversity at day 60 was traced, in some patients, to surviving recipient T cells and thymic progenitors.

Germline CDR1 reads SGHTA; CDR2 reads FQGNSA. This CDR3 has 16 amino acids. V was pared by 5 bases and J by 4 bases, with 5 bases of the junction left unmatched. Unique molecular identifiers were used in preparing the TCRbeta library. MiXCR, applied by TCRdb to the PCR reads, yields one record per CDR3 protein. The table has around 250,000 distinct CDR3 sequences, roughly 26% seen once. With regard to this clonotype: The target antigen is unknown.

Source: PBMCs, taken before TCRalphabeta/CD19-depleted stem cell transplant. This chain links TRBV7-2 with TRBJ2-1, with TRBD2 matching over 13 bases. This TCR was sampled from a girl aged 2 to 9 with Fanconi anemia, due to receive a stem cell transplant. The CDR3 nucleotides are TGTGCCAGCAGCACAAGGACTAGCGGGGGTTACAATGAGCAGTTCTTC. Its protein product is CASSTRTSGGYNEQFF.